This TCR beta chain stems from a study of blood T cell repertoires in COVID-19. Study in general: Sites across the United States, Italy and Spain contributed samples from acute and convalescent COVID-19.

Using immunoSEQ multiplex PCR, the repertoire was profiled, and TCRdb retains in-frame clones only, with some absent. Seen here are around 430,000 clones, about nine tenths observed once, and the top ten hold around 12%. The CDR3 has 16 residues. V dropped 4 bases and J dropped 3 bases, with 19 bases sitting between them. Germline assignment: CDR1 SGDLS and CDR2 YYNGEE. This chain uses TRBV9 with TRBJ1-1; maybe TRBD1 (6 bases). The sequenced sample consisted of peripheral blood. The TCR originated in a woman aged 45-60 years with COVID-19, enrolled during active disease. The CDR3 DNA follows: TGTGCCAGCAGCCCCCGTGAGGCCGGGGGGCACACTGAAGCTTTCTTT. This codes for CASSPREAGGHTEAFF.